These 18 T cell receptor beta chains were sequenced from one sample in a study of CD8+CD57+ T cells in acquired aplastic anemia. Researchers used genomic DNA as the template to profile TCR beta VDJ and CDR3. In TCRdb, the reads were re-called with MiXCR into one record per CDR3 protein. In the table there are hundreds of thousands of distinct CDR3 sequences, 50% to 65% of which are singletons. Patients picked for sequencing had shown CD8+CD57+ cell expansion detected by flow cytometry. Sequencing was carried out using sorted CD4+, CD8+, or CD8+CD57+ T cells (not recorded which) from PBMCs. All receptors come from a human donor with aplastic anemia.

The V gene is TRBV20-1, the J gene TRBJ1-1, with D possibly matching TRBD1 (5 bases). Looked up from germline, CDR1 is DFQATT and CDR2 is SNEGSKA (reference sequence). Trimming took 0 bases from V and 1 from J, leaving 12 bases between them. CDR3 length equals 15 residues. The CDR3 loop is CSARDYQGKNTEAFF. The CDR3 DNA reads TGCAGTGCTAGAGATTACCAGGGCAAGAACACTGAAGCTTTCTTT.

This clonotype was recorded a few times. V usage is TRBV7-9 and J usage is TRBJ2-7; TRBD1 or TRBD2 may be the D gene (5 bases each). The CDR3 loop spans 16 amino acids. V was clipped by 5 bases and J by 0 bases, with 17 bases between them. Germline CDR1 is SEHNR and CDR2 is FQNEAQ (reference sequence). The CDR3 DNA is TGTGCCAGCAGCCCGCCCAGGGACGTAAGCTCCTACGAGCAGTACTTC. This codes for CASSPPRDVSSYEQYF.

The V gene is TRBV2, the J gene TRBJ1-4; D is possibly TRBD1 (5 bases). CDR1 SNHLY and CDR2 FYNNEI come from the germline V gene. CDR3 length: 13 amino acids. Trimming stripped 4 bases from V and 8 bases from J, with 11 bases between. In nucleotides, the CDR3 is TGTGCCAGCAGTGTCAGGGTTGTGGAAAAACTGTTTTTT. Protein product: CASSVRVVEKLFF.

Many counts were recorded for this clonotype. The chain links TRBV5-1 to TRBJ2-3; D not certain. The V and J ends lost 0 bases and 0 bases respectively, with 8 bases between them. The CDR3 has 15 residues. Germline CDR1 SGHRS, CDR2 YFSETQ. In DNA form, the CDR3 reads TGCGCCAGCAGCTTGGCGCTGAGTAGCACAGATACGCAGTATTTT. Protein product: CASSLALSSTDTQYF.

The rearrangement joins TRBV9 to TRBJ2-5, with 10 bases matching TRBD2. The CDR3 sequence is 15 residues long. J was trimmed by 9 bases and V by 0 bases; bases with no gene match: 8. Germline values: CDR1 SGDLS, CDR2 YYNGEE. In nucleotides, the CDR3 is TGTGCCAGCAGCGTAGTGGGGCTAGCGGGGGAGGCCCAGTACTTC. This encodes CASSVVGLAGEAQYF.

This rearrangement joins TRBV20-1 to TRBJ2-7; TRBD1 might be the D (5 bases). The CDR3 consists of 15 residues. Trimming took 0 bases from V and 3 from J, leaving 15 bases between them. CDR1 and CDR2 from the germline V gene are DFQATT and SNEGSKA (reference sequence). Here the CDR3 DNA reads TGCAGTGCTAGAGAACCCACAGGCAGTAGCTACGAGCAGTACTTC. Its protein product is CSAREPTGSSYEQYF.

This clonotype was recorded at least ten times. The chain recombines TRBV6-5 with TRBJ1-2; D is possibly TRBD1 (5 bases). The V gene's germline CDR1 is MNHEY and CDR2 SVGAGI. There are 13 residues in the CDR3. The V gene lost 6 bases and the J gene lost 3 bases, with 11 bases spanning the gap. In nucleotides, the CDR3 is TGTGCCAGCAGCCCAGACAGCGACTATGGCTACACCTTC. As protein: CASSPDSDYGYTF.

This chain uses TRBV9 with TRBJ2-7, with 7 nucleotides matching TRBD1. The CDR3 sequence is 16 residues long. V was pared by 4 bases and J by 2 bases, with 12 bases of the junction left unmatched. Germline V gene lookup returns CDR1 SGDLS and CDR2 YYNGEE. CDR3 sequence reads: CASSQAMTGTTYEQYF. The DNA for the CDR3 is TGTGCCAGCAGCCAAGCCATGACAGGGACAACCTACGAGCAGTACTTC. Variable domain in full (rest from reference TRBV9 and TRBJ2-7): DSGVTQTPKHLITATGQRVTLRCSPRSGDLSVYWYQQSLDQGLQFLIQYYNGEERAKGNILERFSAQQFPDLHSELNLSSLELGDSALYFCASSQAMTGTTYEQYFGPGTRLTVT.

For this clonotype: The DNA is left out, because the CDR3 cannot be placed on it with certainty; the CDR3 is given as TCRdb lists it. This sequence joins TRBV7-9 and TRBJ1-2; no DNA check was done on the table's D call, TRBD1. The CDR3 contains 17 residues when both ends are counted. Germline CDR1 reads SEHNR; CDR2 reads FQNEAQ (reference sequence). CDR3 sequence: CASSPRDRLLEKDGYTF.

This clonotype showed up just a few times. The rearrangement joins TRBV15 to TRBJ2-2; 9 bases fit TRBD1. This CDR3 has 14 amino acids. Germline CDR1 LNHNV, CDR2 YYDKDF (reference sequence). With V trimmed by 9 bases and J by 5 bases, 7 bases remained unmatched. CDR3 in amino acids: CATRGQGWTGELFF. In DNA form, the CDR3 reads TGTGCCACAAGAGGACAGGGGTGGACCGGGGAGCTGTTTTTT.

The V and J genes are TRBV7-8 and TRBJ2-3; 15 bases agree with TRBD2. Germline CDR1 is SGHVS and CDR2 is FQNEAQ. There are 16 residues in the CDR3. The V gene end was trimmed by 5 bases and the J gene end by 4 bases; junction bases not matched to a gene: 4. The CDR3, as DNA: TGTGCCAGCAGCGTGGGACTAGCGGGAGGAGCAGATACGCAGTATTTT. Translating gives CASSVGLAGGADTQYF.

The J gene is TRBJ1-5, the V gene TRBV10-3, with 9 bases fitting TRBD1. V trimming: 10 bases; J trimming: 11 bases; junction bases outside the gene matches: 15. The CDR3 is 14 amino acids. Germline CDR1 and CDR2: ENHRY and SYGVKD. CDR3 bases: TGTGCCAGCAGGCAATGGGACAGGGAATCAGCCCAGCATTTT. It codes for CASRQWDRESAQHF.

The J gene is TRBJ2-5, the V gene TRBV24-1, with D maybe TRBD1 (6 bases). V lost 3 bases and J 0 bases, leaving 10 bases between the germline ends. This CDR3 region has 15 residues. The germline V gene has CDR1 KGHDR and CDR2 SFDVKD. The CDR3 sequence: CATSDARDNQETQYF. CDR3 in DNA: TGTGCCACCAGTGATGCTCGGGACAACCAAGAGACCCAGTACTTC.

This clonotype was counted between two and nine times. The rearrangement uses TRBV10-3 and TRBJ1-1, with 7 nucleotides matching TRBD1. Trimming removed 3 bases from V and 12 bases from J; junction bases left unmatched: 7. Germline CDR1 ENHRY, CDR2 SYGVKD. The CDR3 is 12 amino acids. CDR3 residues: CAISEGGVLSFF. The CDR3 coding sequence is TGTGCCATCAGTGAAGGGGGCGTCTTATCTTTCTTT.

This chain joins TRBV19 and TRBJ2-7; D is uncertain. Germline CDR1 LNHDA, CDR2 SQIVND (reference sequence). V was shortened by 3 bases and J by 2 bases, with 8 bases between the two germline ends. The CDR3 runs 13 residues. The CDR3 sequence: CASSIGVAYEQYF. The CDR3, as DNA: TGTGCCAGTAGTATTGGGGTGGCCTACGAGCAGTACTTC.

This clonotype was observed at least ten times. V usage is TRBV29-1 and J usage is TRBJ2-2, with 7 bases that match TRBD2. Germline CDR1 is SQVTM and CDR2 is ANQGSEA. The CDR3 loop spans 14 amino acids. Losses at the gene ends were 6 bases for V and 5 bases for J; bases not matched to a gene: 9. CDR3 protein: CSVRLASNTGELFF. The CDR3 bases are TGCAGCGTGCGACTAGCTTCAAATACCGGGGAGCTGTTTTTT.

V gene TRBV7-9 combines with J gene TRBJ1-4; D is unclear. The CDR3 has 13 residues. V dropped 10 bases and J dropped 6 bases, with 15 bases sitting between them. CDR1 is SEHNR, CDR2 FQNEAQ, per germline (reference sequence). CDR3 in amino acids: CATRLLMDEKLFF. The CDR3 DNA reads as TGTGCCACCCGGCTTCTTATGGATGAAAAACTGTTTTTT.

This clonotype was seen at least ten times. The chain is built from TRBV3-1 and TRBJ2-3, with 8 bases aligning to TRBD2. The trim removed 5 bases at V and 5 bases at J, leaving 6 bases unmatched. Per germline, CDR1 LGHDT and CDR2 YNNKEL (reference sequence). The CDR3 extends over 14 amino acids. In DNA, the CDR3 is TGTGCCAGCAGCTCAGCGGGAGTTGAAGATACGCAGTATTTT. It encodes CASSSAGVEDTQYF.